Shown below are 24 T cell receptor beta chains from a single sample sequenced in a study of cytomegalovirus exposure and HLA in healthy donors. Vbeta (60) and Jbeta (13) primers were used in the PCR. The protocol was immunoSEQ multiplex PCR, while the TCRdb copy is restricted to in-frame clones and leaves out a portion. This table lists 200,000 to 250,000 clones. The sequenced sample was PBMCs. The receptors come from a woman aged 25 to 39 in good health and CMV-seropositive.

The chain has TRBV7-2 and TRBJ1-1; 7 bases line up with TRBD1. CDR3 length equals 14 residues. CDR1 is SGHTA, CDR2 FQGNSA, per germline. V shed 3 bases, J shed 3 bases, and the junction held 4 bases outside the gene matches. The CDR3 region has the DNA TGTGCCAGCAGCTTCCAAACAGGGGACACTGAAGCTTTCTTT. Amino acids: CASSFQTGDTEAFF.

This chain connects TRBV6-1 to TRBJ2-7; D is unclear. Germline V lookup: CDR1 MNHNS, CDR2 SASEGT. CDR3 length: 13 residues. The V and J ends lost 3 bases and 11 bases respectively, with 17 bases between them. The DNA for the CDR3 is TGTGCCAGCAGTGAGGATGACCGGAGAGGCAAGTACTTC. Translation: CASSEDDRRGKYF.

The rearrangement uses TRBV19 and TRBJ2-1; 9 bases match TRBD1. CDR3 length equals 14 residues. The V and J ends lost 10 bases and 12 bases, in that order; junction bases with no gene match: 16. CDR1 and CDR2 (germline): LNHDA, SQIVND (reference sequence). This chain's CDR3 is CATSGTGYRRVQFF. The CDR3, as DNA: TGTGCCACCTCCGGGACAGGGTATAGGAGAGTGCAGTTCTTC.

V and J are TRBV6-1 and TRBJ2-3, with D possibly TRBD2 on 5 matching bases. The CDR3 has 14 residues. V lost 1 base to trimming and J lost 14 bases, with 19 bases between them. Germline lookup yields CDR1 MNHNS and CDR2 SASEGT. The CDR3 bases are TGTGCCAGCAGTGAAGAGTTAGCGCCTACAACGTGGTATTTT. It specifies CASSEELAPTTWYF.

V and J are TRBV10-3 and TRBJ1-2; TRBD1 aligns across 8 bases. There are 15 residues in the CDR3. V was clipped by 0 bases and J by 7 bases; unmatched bases: 7. Germline CDR1 and CDR2: ENHRY and SYGVKD. The CDR3 DNA is TGTGCCATCAGTGAGTCGATCGGGACAGGCCTTGGCTACACCTTC. As protein: CAISESIGTGLGYTF.

The V call is TRBV5-4, the J call TRBJ2-3, with 9 bases lining up with TRBD2. CDR3 length equals 16 residues. CDR1 and CDR2 from the germline V gene are SGHNT and YYREEE (reference sequence). The V and J ends lost 1 base and 0 bases, in that order; junction bases with no gene match: 3. The CDR3 DNA reads as TGTGCCAGCAGCTTGTTACTAGCGGGTAGCACAGATACGCAGTATTTT. Protein sequence: CASSLLLAGSTDTQYF.

CDR3 sequence: CSATENYGYTF. The CDR3 DNA reads as TGCAGCGCGACAGAGAACTATGGCTACACCTTC. This chain links TRBV29-1 with TRBJ1-2, with D possibly matching TRBD1 (5 bases). The CDR3 runs to 11 residues. V lost 7 bases, J lost 2 bases, and 8 bases lay in between. Germline assignment: CDR1 SQVTM and CDR2 ANQGSEA.

The rearrangement joins TRBV10-3 to TRBJ2-1, with 8 bases matching TRBD2. In germline, CDR1 is ENHRY, CDR2 SYGVKD. After removal of 3 bases from V and 9 bases from J, the junction contained 10 bases not matched to a gene. The length of the CDR3 is 15 residues. CDR3 nucleotide sequence: TGTGCCATCAGTGAAATCTCGGGGGGGCCGGGTGAGCAGTTCTTC. Its protein product is CAISEISGGPGEQFF.

The gene calls are TRBV7-9 and TRBJ2-7; D is unclear. Germline V gene lookup returns CDR1 SEHNR and CDR2 FQNEAQ (reference sequence). The CDR3 consists of 13 residues. Trimming removed 4 bases at V and 1 base at J, with 8 bases between. The CDR3 sequence: CASSSSTSYEQYF. The CDR3 region has the DNA TGTGCCAGCAGCTCCTCGACTTCCTACGAGCAGTACTTC.

The chain couples TRBV7-9 to TRBJ2-2, with TRBD2 identical over 9 bases. Germline-derived CDR1 and CDR2 are SEHNR and FQNEAQ (reference sequence). The CDR3 is 17 amino acids. The V and J ends lost 0 bases and 4 bases, in that order; junction bases with no gene match: 6. The CDR3 nucleotides are TGTGCCAGCAGCTTAGCCAGCGGGGGGATAAGCACCGGGGAGCTGTTTTTT. Translation gives CASSLASGGISTGELFF.

This sequence joins TRBV18 and TRBJ2-6; 8 bases line up with TRBD1. The V gene end was trimmed by 3 bases and the J gene end by 0 bases; junction bases not matched to a gene: 7. The CDR3 length is 18 residues. The germline V gene encodes CDR1 KGHSH and CDR2 LQKENI. The CDR3 region is CASSPSGTGLSGANVLTF. The CDR3 region has the DNA TGTGCCAGCTCACCTTCCGGGACAGGTCTCTCTGGGGCCAACGTCCTGACTTTC.

The chain uses TRBV5-5 and TRBJ2-2; D is possibly TRBD1 (6 bases). CDR1 is SGHKS and CDR2 is YYEKEE in the germline V gene (reference sequence). V lost 0 bases to trimming and J lost 3 bases, with 9 bases between them. The CDR3 loop spans 15 amino acids. CDR3 in amino acids: CASSLGQVYTGELFF. CDR3 nucleotides: TGTGCCAGCAGCTTGGGACAGGTATACACCGGGGAGCTGTTTTTT.

The chain uses TRBV11-3 and TRBJ2-1; no clear D gene. Trimming pared 0 bases from V and 5 bases from J, leaving 5 bases between. This CDR3 spans 13 amino acids. CDR1 and CDR2 (germline): SGHNT, YENEEA. The CDR3 loop reads CASSLEAHNEQFF. Written as DNA, the CDR3 is TGTGCCAGCAGCTTAGAGGCCCACAATGAGCAGTTCTTC.

V gene TRBV19 combines with J gene TRBJ2-5; 12 bases are a match to TRBD2. This CDR3 contains 15 residues. Losses at the gene ends were 10 bases for V and 5 bases for J; bases not matched to a gene: 11. Germline-derived CDR1 and CDR2 are LNHDA and SQIVND (reference sequence). The CDR3 nucleotides read TGTGCCACTAAAAAGACTAGCGGGAGCTCTGAGACCCAGTACTTC. It codes for CATKKTSGSSETQYF. Filled out from reference TRBV19 and TRBJ2-5, the complete variable domain reads DGGITQSPKYLFRKEGQNVTLSCEQNLNHDAMYWYRQDPGQGLRLIYYSQIVNDFQKGDIAEGYSVSREKKESFPLTVTSAQKNPTAFYLCATKKTSGSSETQYFGPGTRLLVL.

The rearrangement uses TRBV5-6 and TRBJ1-2; maybe TRBD1 (6 bases). V shed 2 bases and J shed 3 bases, with 11 bases lying between them. The CDR3 is made up of 14 amino acids. From germline, CDR1 is SGHDT and CDR2 YYEEEE. The CDR3 region has the DNA TGTGCCAGCAGCTTATACAGGGCTGACTATGGCTACACCTTC. This translates into CASSLYRADYGYTF.

The chain uses TRBV10-3 and TRBJ2-1, with 16 positions matching TRBD2. Per the germline V gene, CDR1 is ENHRY and CDR2 is SYGVKD. The V and J ends lost 2 bases and 3 bases, in that order; junction bases with no gene match: 10. This CDR3 is 20 amino acids long. CDR3 nucleotides: TGTGCCATCAGTGAGCCGGGACTAGCGGGAGGGCCTAATAACTACAATGAGCAGTTCTTC. It specifies CAISEPGLAGGPNNYNEQFF.

The chain uses TRBV19 and TRBJ1-1, with 8 bases identical to TRBD1. Germline V gene data show CDR1 as LNHDA and CDR2 as SQIVND (reference sequence). The V gene end was trimmed by 2 bases and the J gene end by 8 bases; junction bases not matched to a gene: 10. The CDR3 contains 15 residues. CDR3 bases: TGTGCCAGTAGTATAAGTCAGGGGGCAAGTTACGAAGCTTTCTTT. This encodes CASSISQGASYEAFF.

V gene TRBV6-1 combines with J gene TRBJ2-5; D possibly corresponds to TRBD2 (5 bases). The CDR3 is made up of 15 amino acids. The V end lost 1 base, the J end lost 4 bases, and 13 bases lay between the germline ends. The germline CDR1 and CDR2 sequences are MNHNS and SASEGT. The CDR3 protein is CASSEVGGALETQYF. In DNA, the CDR3 is TGTGCCAGCAGTGAAGTTGGAGGTGCCTTAGAGACCCAGTACTTC.

V gene TRBV4-1 combines with J gene TRBJ2-4, with D possibly TRBD1 on 7 matching bases. The CDR3 contains 18 residues. Germline loops: CDR1 MGHRA, CDR2 YSYEKL. V was clipped by 4 bases and J by 1 base, with 20 bases between them. The CDR3 loop is CASSLLRIRGVAKNIQYF. The CDR3 region has the DNA TGCGCCAGCAGCCTGTTGCGGATCAGGGGGGTGGCCAAAAACATTCAGTACTTC.

The chain couples TRBV12-5 to TRBJ1-1; D is perhaps TRBD1 (5 bases). This CDR3 has 13 residues. Germline V gene sequence: CDR1 LGHNT, CDR2 FRNRAP. The V end was cut by 3 bases, the J end by 3 bases, with 8 bases between. The DNA for the CDR3 is TGTGCTAGTGGTTTCTGGGGGGACACTGAAGCTTTCTTT. This codes for CASGFWGDTEAFF. The full variable domain, with the rest looked up from reference TRBV12-5 and TRBJ1-1, is DARVTQTPRHKVTEMGQEVTMRCQPILGHNTVFWYRQTMMQGLELLAYFRNRAPLDDSGMPKDRFSAEMPDATLATLKIQPSEPRDSAVYFCASGFWGDTEAFFGQGTRLTVV.

The V and J genes are TRBV27 and TRBJ1-1; TRBD1 agrees at 7 bases. Germline V lookup: CDR1 MNHEY, CDR2 SMNVEV (reference sequence). The trim removed 4 bases at V and 1 base at J, leaving 9 bases unmatched. This CDR3 comprises 16 residues. CDR3 sequence reads: CASSSHMGQPNTEAFF. The DNA for the CDR3 is TGTGCCAGCAGTTCACATATGGGACAGCCGAACACTGAAGCTTTCTTT.

The genes are TRBV23-1 and TRBJ2-5; a weak D match, TRBD1 (5 bases). The closer fit of TRBJ2-7 to the DNA end suggests the J call may be wrong. TRBV23-1 is flagged as an ORF with uncertain function. The CDR3 spans 16 residues. The CDR3 loop is CASSHPETASSYEQYF. CDR3 sequence (DNA): TGCGCCAGCAGTCATCCCGAGACAGCCAGCTCCTACGAGCAGTACTTC.

The J gene is TRBJ2-2, the V gene TRBV5-1, with unresolved D. This CDR3 is 15 amino acids long. Germline V lookup: CDR1 SGHRS, CDR2 YFSETQ. V shed 0 bases and J shed 1 base, with 7 bases lying between them. CDR3 loop: CASSLGDMNTGELFF. Here the CDR3 DNA reads TGCGCCAGCAGCTTGGGAGATATGAACACCGGGGAGCTGTTTTTT. The full variable domain, rest sourced from reference TRBV5-1 and TRBJ2-2, is KAGVTQTPRYLIKTRGQQVTLSCSPISGHRSVSWYQQTPGQGLQFLFEYFSETQRNKGNFPGRFSGRQFSNSRSEMNVSTLELGDSALYLCASSLGDMNTGELFFGEGSRLTVL.

The chain links TRBV29-1 to TRBJ1-1; D might be TRBD1 (5 bases). Looked up from germline, CDR1 is SQVTM and CDR2 is ANQGSEA. V was trimmed by 4 bases and J by 5 bases, leaving 17 bases between them. The CDR3 length is 14 residues. CDR3 nucleotides: TGCAGCGTTGGTGGGAAGTTGAAGGGGACTGAAGCTTTCTTT. Protein sequence: CSVGGKLKGTEAFF.